The next 19 T cell receptor beta chains were all read from a single sample in a study of T cell responses to AZD1222 COVID-19 vaccine. TCRdb keeps only in-frame clones here, not all; method: immunoSEQ multiplex PCR. This sample has about 200,000 clones; approximately 91% occur once, and the top ten carry around 3.6%. The specimen was peripheral blood, collected 28 days after the second AZD1222 dose. These receptors came from an adult who received the AZD1222 COVID-19 vaccine.

This clone was detected only once. The rearrangement links TRBV5-1 to TRBJ2-7, with 9 bases identical to TRBD1. J gave up 2 bases and V 5 bases, and 8 bases lay outside the gene matches. Germline CDR1 SGHRS, CDR2 YFSETQ. The CDR3 extends over 15 amino acids. The CDR3 sequence is CASRRDRDRAYEQYF. DNA for the CDR3: TGCGCCAGCAGACGTGACCGGGACAGGGCCTACGAGCAGTACTTC.

V is TRBV6-2 or TRBV6-3 and J is TRBJ2-5; 11 bases agree with TRBD2. The CDR3 has 17 amino acids. With 5 bases clipped from V and 2 bases from J, the junction kept 10 bases outside the gene matches. Germline assignment: CDR1 MNHEY and CDR2 SVGEGT. CDR3 sequence: CASSLGRLAGQQETQYF. The CDR3 nucleotides are TGTGCCAGCAGTCTCGGAAGACTAGCGGGACAACAAGAGACCCAGTACTTC.

V is TRBV28 and J is TRBJ1-3; unclear D gene. Per germline, CDR1 MDHEN and CDR2 SYDVKM. The V end lost 1 base, the J end lost 1 base, and 8 bases lay between the germline ends. The CDR3 is made up of 15 amino acids. The CDR3 region is CASSLSAGSGNTIYF. CDR3 nucleotides: TGTGCCAGCAGTTTATCGGCGGGGTCTGGAAACACCATATATTTT.

This chain connects TRBV9 to TRBJ1-3; no reliable D call. There are 16 residues in the CDR3. Germline loops: CDR1 SGDLS, CDR2 YYNGEE. V was cut by 0 bases and J by 0 bases, with 10 bases left in between. Here the CDR3 DNA reads TGTGCCAGCAGCGTAGCAGGCGGTCCCTCTGGAAACACCATATATTTT. Translating it yields CASSVAGGPSGNTIYF.

V and J are TRBV2 and TRBJ1-5; no definite D call. Trimming left V 4 bases short and J 0 bases short, with 10 bases between. Germline assignment: CDR1 SNHLY and CDR2 FYNNEI. CDR3 size: 15 residues. CDR3 protein: CASSAGWGSNQPQHF. The CDR3 nucleotides read TGTGCCAGCAGTGCCGGTTGGGGTAGCAATCAGCCCCAGCATTTT.

Comment on this clone: The DNA is left out, because the CDR3 cannot be placed on it with certainty; the CDR3 is given as TCRdb lists it. The V and J genes are TRBV7-9 and TRBJ1-4. Germline V lookup: CDR1 SEHNR, CDR2 FQNEAQ (reference sequence). Termini included, the CDR3 measures 16 amino acids. The CDR3: CASSFGPGTTNEKLFF.

The J gene is TRBJ1-6, the V gene TRBV5-1, with 8 positions matching TRBD1. CDR3 length: 15 residues. The V and J ends lost 1 base and 7 bases, in that order; junction bases with no gene match: 4. Germline V gives CDR1 SGHRS, CDR2 YFSETQ. The CDR3, as DNA: TGCGCCAGCAGCTTGAGGACAGGGACGAATTCACCCCTCCACTTT. Encoded protein: CASSLRTGTNSPLHF.

The chain joins TRBV28 to TRBJ2-2; 10 bases line up with TRBD2. Germline CDR1 and CDR2: MDHEN and SYDVKM. CDR3 length equals 16 residues. The V and J ends lost 4 bases and 4 bases, in that order; junction bases with no gene match: 6. The CDR3 DNA sequence: TGTGCCAGCAGTTGGAGCGGGAGGGATGGCACCGGGGAGCTGTTTTTT. This encodes CASSWSGRDGTGELFF.

This chain joins TRBV24-1 and TRBJ1-1; the match to TRBD1 covers 7 bases. Germline V gives CDR1 KGHDR, CDR2 SFDVKD. The CDR3 contains 12 residues. V gave up 7 bases and J gave up 8 bases; unmatched junction bases: 6. The CDR3 is CATSPTGREAFF. CDR3 sequence (DNA): TGTGCCACCAGCCCGACAGGGCGAGAAGCTTTCTTT.

The genes are TRBV5-1 and TRBJ2-7; D perhaps matches TRBD2 (6 bases). Deletions cut 4 bases from V and 0 bases from J, with 17 bases between. Germline loops: CDR1 SGHRS, CDR2 YFSETQ. The CDR3 sequence is 16 residues long. The CDR3, as DNA: TGCGCCAGCAGCCGTCAACTAGCTCCCTCCTCCTACGAGCAGTACTTC. Protein product: CASSRQLAPSSYEQYF.

J is TRBJ1-3 and V is TRBV11-2, with no clear D. CDR3 length: 10 amino acids. Germline CDR1 and CDR2: SGHAT and FQNNGV. Trimming pared 5 bases from V and 4 bases from J, leaving 0 bases between. CDR3 DNA sequence: TGTGCCAGCAGCGGAAACACCATATATTTT. Its protein is CASSGNTIYF.

The chain recombines TRBV28 with TRBJ1-5, with TRBD1 matching 7 bases. CDR3 length equals 14 residues. Germline CDR1 is MDHEN and CDR2 is SYDVKM. The J segment lost 8 bases and the V segment lost 6 bases, leaving 10 bases of the junction unmatched. The CDR3 DNA reads as TGTGCCAGCAGGTATGACAGGGAGGGTAAGCCCCAGCATTTT. The encoded protein is CASRYDREGKPQHF.

This chain links TRBV10-1 with TRBJ2-5, with a tentative D call TRBD2 (5 bases). Germline lookup yields CDR1 WNHNN and CDR2 SYGVQD (reference sequence). V was pared by 0 bases and J by 1 base, with 6 bases between. The CDR3 runs 14 residues. CDR3 sequence reads: CASSESSGQETQYF. The CDR3 nucleotides read TGCGCCAGCAGTGAGTCCAGCGGCCAAGAGACCCAGTACTTC.

The chain's CDR3 is CASSHPPAYNEQFF. The CDR3 DNA reads TGTGCCAGCAGCCACCCCCCCGCCTACAATGAGCAGTTCTTC. This chain joins TRBV2 and TRBJ2-1; no clear D gene. CDR3 size: 14 residues. V was clipped by 6 bases and J by 2 bases, with 11 bases between them. The germline CDR1 and CDR2 sequences are SNHLY and FYNNEI.

V usage is TRBV28 and J usage is TRBJ1-4, with a possible D match to TRBD1 (6 bases). From germline, CDR1 is MDHEN and CDR2 SYDVKM. V lost 8 bases and J 2 bases, leaving 27 bases between the germline ends. This CDR3 is 19 amino acids long. CDR3 sequence (DNA): TGTGCCAGCGGAAGTACTGGGGGCGGAAAGGGGAGTACTAATGAAAAACTGTTTTTT. Amino acids: CASGSTGGGKGSTNEKLFF.

In DNA form, the CDR3 reads TGTGCCAGCCGGGTGGGGCGCCTTAATTCACCCCTCCACTTT. Translation gives CASRVGRLNSPLHF. V and J are TRBV2 and TRBJ1-6, with a weak D call TRBD1 (5 bases). The V end was cut by 8 bases, the J end by 6 bases, with 14 bases between. Germline CDR1 and CDR2: SNHLY and FYNNEI. CDR3 length: 14 amino acids. The whole variable domain, remainder taken from reference TRBV2 and TRBJ1-6, is EPEVTQTPSHQVTQMGQEVILRCVPISNHLYFYWYRQILGQKVEFLVSFYNNEISEKSEIFDDQFSVERPDGSNFTLKIRSTKLEDSAMYFCASRVGRLNSPLHFGNGTRLTVT.

This sequence joins TRBV7-2 and TRBJ2-1; D gene uncertain. V lost 1 base, J lost 7 bases, and 14 bases lay in between. This CDR3 comprises 15 residues. Germline CDR1 is SGHTA and CDR2 is FQGNSA. The CDR3 protein is CASSLGVVWWNEQFF. The CDR3 nucleotides read TGTGCCAGCAGCTTAGGGGTGGTATGGTGGAATGAGCAGTTCTTC.

The chain uses TRBV12-3 or TRBV12-4 and TRBJ2-7; the D is unclear. The CDR3 is 11 residues long. Trimming took off 4 bases at V and 0 bases at J, with 1 base between the two ends. CDR3 sequence (DNA): TGTGCCAGCAGTTACTCCTACGAGCAGTACTTC. This gives the protein CASSYSYEQYF.

The genes are TRBV29-1 and TRBJ2-3; TRBD2 agrees at 7 bases. The CDR3 length is 14 residues. Losses at the gene ends were 3 bases for V and 2 bases for J; bases not matched to a gene: 5. Per the germline V gene, CDR1 is SQVTM and CDR2 is ANQGSEA. For the CDR3, the DNA is TGCAGCGTTGACCCTAGCGGACTCACAGATACGCAGTATTTT. Protein product: CSVDPSGLTDTQYF.